A single sample gave rise to the 3 T cell receptor beta chains below, sequenced in a study of breast tumors, draining lymph nodes, adjacent tissues. TCRdb ran MiXCR on the multiplex PCR reads and lists one entry per CDR3 protein. The repertoire includes 150,000 to 200,000 distinct CDR3 sequences, about 30% of them detected once, and roughly 3.8% sits in the top ten. The lymph nodes were axillary draining lymph nodes from breast cancer patients. Input material: axillary lymph node tissue. These receptors originate from a female donor with breast cancer. Some clones in this sample may be carry-over from other donors' samples.

Ten or more counts support this clonotype. J is TRBJ1-5 and V is TRBV28; no clear D gene. Germline lookup yields CDR1 MDHEN and CDR2 SYDVKM. There are 14 residues in the CDR3. Between the trimmed V and J ends, which lost 3 bases and 5 bases, there was a span of 11 bases. DNA of the CDR3: TGTGCCAGCAGTTTCCCGGACCGTTATCAGCCCCAGCATTTT. Its translation: CASSFPDRYQPQHF.

V gene TRBV24-1 combines with J gene TRBJ1-2; 7 bases map to TRBD1. Germline CDR1 is KGHDR and CDR2 is SFDVKD. The V and J ends lost 7 bases and 4 bases, in that order; junction bases with no gene match: 17. This CDR3 contains 17 residues. CDR3 sequence reads: CATSPCDRVRPSYGYTF. In nucleotides, the CDR3 is TGTGCCACCAGCCCATGCGACAGGGTCCGCCCGTCCTATGGCTACACCTTC.

This clonotype was observed at least ten times. This chain joins TRBV18 and TRBJ1-4; no definite D call. V was cut by 6 bases and J by 0 bases, with 11 bases left in between. The CDR3 is 15 residues long. CDR1 and CDR2 from the germline V gene are KGHSH and LQKENI. Here the CDR3 reads CASSRQQTTNEKLFF. Written as DNA, the CDR3 is TGTGCCAGCTCCCGGCAACAGACAACTAATGAAAAACTGTTTTTT.